What follows are 20 T cell receptor beta chains derived from one specimen sequenced in a study of blood T cell repertoires in COVID-19. TCRdb's copy holds only in-frame clones and misses some; the assay was immunoSEQ multiplex PCR. This table has about 62,000 clones, 80% to 90% appearing once. The specimen sequenced was peripheral blood. The receptors come from a woman aged 55-70 years with COVID-19, enrolled during active disease.

The chain couples TRBV7-2 to TRBJ1-3, with TRBD1 matching over 9 bases. V shed 4 bases and J 2 bases; nucleotides not matched to a gene: 3. The germline gives CDR1 SGHTA, CDR2 FQGNSA. There are 15 residues in the CDR3. The CDR3 nucleotides read TGTGCCAGCAGCTCGGGGACAGGGACTGGAAACACCATATATTTT. This gives the protein CASSSGTGTGNTIYF. The full variable domain, rest sourced from reference TRBV7-2 and TRBJ1-3, is GAGVSQSPSNKVTEKGKDVELRCDPISGHTALYWYRQSLGQGLEFLIYFQGNSAPDKSGLPSDRFSAERTGGSVSTLTIQRTQQEDSAVYLCASSSGTGTGNTIYFGEGSWLTVV.

This chain connects TRBV11-2 to TRBJ1-2; D is unclear. The V gene's germline CDR1 is SGHAT and CDR2 FQNNGV. The CDR3 totals 15 residues. V shed 1 base and J shed 1 base, with 10 bases lying between them. The DNA of the CDR3 is TGTGCCAGCAGCTTAGTGACGGGGTTTAACTATGGCTACACCTTC. It translates to CASSLVTGFNYGYTF.

The chain carries TRBV28 and TRBJ2-1, with 7 nucleotides matching TRBD1. With 5 bases clipped from V and 6 bases from J, the junction kept 7 bases outside the gene matches. The CDR3 totals 14 residues. Germline loops: CDR1 MDHEN, CDR2 SYDVKM. The CDR3 DNA reads as TGTGCCAGCAGTCCCACGGACAGGAGCAATGAGCAGTTCTTC. Translation: CASSPTDRSNEQFF.

The chain is built from TRBV5-4 and TRBJ1-2; D ambiguous. The germline gives CDR1 SGHNT, CDR2 YYREEE (reference sequence). CDR3 length: 12 residues. V gave up 1 base and J gave up 12 bases, with 13 bases separating them. DNA for the CDR3: TGTGCCAGCAGCTTGCTCGTGGCGGGCCACACCTTC. As protein: CASSLLVAGHTF.

The CDR3 region is CASSQLTGGTGELFF. The CDR3 nucleotides read TGTGCCAGCAGCCAACTGACAGGGGGTACCGGGGAGCTGTTTTTT. The chain recombines TRBV4-2 with TRBJ2-2, with TRBD1 identical over 9 bases. From germline, CDR1 is LGHNA and CDR2 YNFKEQ. This CDR3 has 15 residues. J was trimmed by 5 bases and V by 2 bases; bases with no gene match: 3.

The chain combines TRBV19 with TRBJ2-3, with 9 bases lining up with TRBD2. Germline loops: CDR1 LNHDA, CDR2 SQIVND (reference sequence). The CDR3 spans 18 residues. V lost 6 bases, J lost 0 bases, and 13 bases stayed unmatched. In DNA, the CDR3 is TGTGCCAGTAGCCCTAGCGGGATCCTCCATTCTAGCACAGATACGCAGTATTTT. Translation: CASSPSGILHSSTDTQYF.

J is TRBJ2-7 and V is TRBV29-1; a weak D match, TRBD2 (5 bases). The germline V gene has CDR1 SQVTM and CDR2 ANQGSEA. V was pared by 5 bases and J by 6 bases, with 26 bases between. The CDR3 loop spans 16 amino acids. CDR3 in amino acids: CSVTKWMTREAAEQYF. The DNA for the CDR3 is TGCAGCGTTACCAAATGGATGACGAGGGAAGCGGCCGAGCAGTACTTC.

This sequence joins TRBV28 and TRBJ2-3; the match to TRBD2 covers 9 bases. Germline CDR1 MDHEN, CDR2 SYDVKM. CDR3 length: 14 amino acids. V shed 6 bases, J shed 8 bases, and the junction held 9 bases outside the gene matches. CDR3 bases: TGTGCCAGCAGCCCTTTAGCGGGAGTTGGTACGCAGTATTTT. Translating it yields CASSPLAGVGTQYF.

The J gene is TRBJ2-5, the V gene TRBV14, with 9 nucleotides matching TRBD2. The germline V gene encodes CDR1 SGHDN and CDR2 FVKESK. CDR3 length: 16 residues. V lost 2 bases and J lost 0; bases outside the gene matches: 4. This chain's CDR3 is CASSQLAGLYQETQYF. For the CDR3, the DNA is TGTGCCAGCAGCCAACTAGCGGGATTGTACCAAGAGACCCAGTACTTC.

V is TRBV19 and J is TRBJ1-5; 9 bases map to TRBD1. This CDR3 comprises 13 residues. Germline CDR1 and CDR2: LNHDA and SQIVND (reference sequence). J lost 4 bases, V lost 7 bases, and 2 bases had no gene match. The CDR3 nucleotides read TGTGCCAGTACCGGACAGGGGAATCAGCCCCAGCATTTT. It specifies CASTGQGNQPQHF.

The genes are TRBV15 and TRBJ1-4, with 9 positions matching TRBD1. V shed 3 bases and J 7 bases; nucleotides not matched to a gene: 24. CDR3 length: 21 residues. The germline CDR1 and CDR2 sequences are LNHNV and YYDKDF (reference sequence). As DNA, the CDR3 is TGTGCCACCAGCAGGGACCCCAGGGACAGGGCCTCCCATGGGGTTCGTGAAAAACTGTTTTTT. Translation gives CATSRDPRDRASHGVREKLFF.

The J gene is TRBJ1-4, the V gene TRBV30; D not certain. The CDR3 spans 12 residues. With 0 bases removed from V and 8 bases from J, the gap between germline ends came to 7 bases. Per the germline V gene, CDR1 is GTSNPN and CDR2 is SVGIG (reference sequence). CDR3 coding DNA: TGTGCCTGGAGTGTACGTGGCGAAAAACTGTTTTTT. This translates into CAWSVRGEKLFF.

This clone was recorded once. J is TRBJ1-5 and V is TRBV4-1; 7 nucleotides align to TRBD1. Germline CDR1 and CDR2: MGHRA and YSYEKL. With V trimmed by 1 base and J by 3 bases, 3 bases remained unmatched. The CDR3 is 15 residues long. CDR3 region: CASSQAGTVNQPQHF. The CDR3 DNA sequence: TGCGCCAGCAGCCAAGCCGGGACAGTCAATCAGCCCCAGCATTTT.

The chain's CDR3 is CASSRRSDRAEGNTIYF. As DNA, the CDR3 is TGTGCCAGCAGTCGAAGGTCGGACAGGGCGGAGGGAAACACCATATATTTT. J is TRBJ1-3 and V is TRBV6-6; TRBD1 matches at 8 bases. Germline lookup yields CDR1 MNHNY and CDR2 SVGAGI (reference sequence). Trimming took 5 bases from V and 4 from J; bases not matched to a gene: 13. CDR3 length: 17 amino acids.

The rearrangement uses TRBV3-1 (or the pseudogene TRBV3-2) and TRBJ2-1, with D hard to call. The CDR3 is 15 amino acids. Trimming removed 2 bases at V and 1 base at J, with 9 bases between. Germline values: CDR1 LGHDT, CDR2 YNNKEL (reference sequence). CDR3 sequence: CASSQSAASYNEQFF. The CDR3 DNA reads TGTGCCAGCAGCCAATCGGCGGCTTCCTACAATGAGCAGTTCTTC.

V gene TRBV12-3 or TRBV12-4 combines with J gene TRBJ1-2; TRBD1 is a possible D gene (6 bases). CDR3 length: 13 amino acids. V lost 8 bases and J lost 5, with 15 bases in between. The CDR3: CASSDRSLYGYTF. CDR3 in DNA: TGTGCCAGCTCAGACAGGAGCTTATATGGCTACACCTTC.

The gene calls are TRBV28 and TRBJ2-3; 10 nucleotides agree with TRBD2. J was trimmed by 5 bases and V by 1 base; bases with no gene match: 12. The CDR3 runs 18 residues. The germline gives CDR1 MDHEN, CDR2 SYDVKM. The CDR3 reads CASSLLGVGSGRGDTQYF. The CDR3 DNA sequence: TGTGCCAGCAGTTTATTAGGTGTGGGGAGCGGGAGGGGAGATACGCAGTATTTT.

J is TRBJ1-4 and V is TRBV9, with 12 bases that match TRBD1. CDR1 and CDR2 (germline): SGDLS, YYNGEE. The junction had 8 bases not matched to a gene; V was cut back by 4 bases and J by 7 bases. The CDR3 is 16 residues long. CDR3 loop: CASSSGTGGMAEKLFF. CDR3 DNA sequence: TGTGCCAGCAGCTCCGGGACAGGGGGCATGGCTGAAAAACTGTTTTTT.

J is TRBJ1-5 and V is TRBV19, with 9 bases lining up with TRBD1. CDR3 length: 15 amino acids. CDR1 LNHDA and CDR2 SQIVND come from the germline V gene (reference sequence). V dropped 5 bases and J dropped 5; count of bases not matched to a gene: 7. The CDR3 region has the DNA TGTGCCAGTAGTTCAACAGGGGGCGCCTATCAGCCCCAGCATTTT. Amino acids: CASSSTGGAYQPQHF.

The chain's CDR3 is CAISRQGGDTEAFF. CDR3 DNA sequence: TGTGCCATCAGTCGACAGGGAGGAGACACTGAAGCTTTCTTT. V gene TRBV10-3 combines with J gene TRBJ1-1; 7 positions match TRBD1. The CDR3 is made up of 14 amino acids. Germline V lookup: CDR1 ENHRY, CDR2 SYGVKD. V shed 5 bases and J 3 bases; nucleotides not matched to a gene: 6.